This T cell receptor (beta chain) was captured by sequencing in a study of blood T cell repertoires in COVID-19. With 5 bases removed from V and 0 bases from J, the gap between germline ends came to 14 bases. Germline values: CDR1 SGHVS, CDR2 FQNEAQ. This CDR3 has 16 residues. The table came from immunoSEQ multiplex PCR; TCRdb's copy has only in-frame clones and leaves some out. The table has 380,000 or so clones, approximately 80% seen once. The chain combines TRBV7-8 with TRBJ1-3; no clear D. This sequence was found in a human donor with acute or convalescent COVID-19. The donor label of this sample is uncertain. The material sequenced was peripheral blood. CDR3 sequence: CASSRARDYSGNTIYF. CDR3 nucleotide sequence: TGTGCCAGCAGCCGGGCCCGGGATTACTCTGGAAACACCATATATTTT. Full variable domain (missing parts from reference TRBV7-8 and TRBJ1-3): GAGVSQSPRYKVAKRGQDVALRCDPISGHVSLFWYQQALGQGPEFLTYFQNEAQLDKSGLPSDRFFAERPEGSVSTLKIQRTQQEDSAVYLCASSRARDYSGNTIYFGEGSWLTVV.